These T cell receptor beta chains were read from a single sample in a study of cytomegalovirus exposure and HLA in healthy donors. Sequencing used immunoSEQ multiplex PCR; TCRdb keeps in-frame clones, though not all of them. Found here are about 150,000 clones, around 68% of them singletons; the top ten hold under 2.5%. Sequencing used PBMCs. The receptor set was obtained from a man aged 25-45 years in good health and CMV-seronegative. Each CDR3 is given without its conserved first and last residue.

>TRBJ1-6|TRBV30
AWSVLGRGVDNSPLN
>TRBJ2-3|TRBV19
ATRGTSGDTQY
>TRBJ1-4|TRBV11-2
ASSLWRAPNEKLF
>TRBJ1-2|TRBV28
ASSLLGAGGYT
>TRBJ1-2|TRBV6-6
ASSNPGDRGYGYT
>TRBJ1-4|TRBV28
ASSPQGAGEKLF
>TRBJ2-1|TRBV7-2
ASSFAGYNEQF
>TRBJ2-1|TRBV28
ASSLDRGRSEQF
>TRBJ1-3|TRBV7-9
ASSLVGVGNTIY
>TRBJ2-5|TRBV29-1
SGGQQETQY
>TRBJ1-6|TRBV27
ASSYTGTVWPPLH
>TRBJ2-7|TRBV28
ASSLLVGGGEVEQY
>TRBJ2-2|TRBV18
ASSPPTGETGELF
>TRBJ1-2|TRBV29-1
SVAGLYGYT
>TRBJ1-6|TRBV6-6
ASSYKVGDSPLH
>TRBJ1-1|TRBV9
ASSVGEVNTEAF
>TRBJ1-2|TRBV30
AWRTGAYGYT